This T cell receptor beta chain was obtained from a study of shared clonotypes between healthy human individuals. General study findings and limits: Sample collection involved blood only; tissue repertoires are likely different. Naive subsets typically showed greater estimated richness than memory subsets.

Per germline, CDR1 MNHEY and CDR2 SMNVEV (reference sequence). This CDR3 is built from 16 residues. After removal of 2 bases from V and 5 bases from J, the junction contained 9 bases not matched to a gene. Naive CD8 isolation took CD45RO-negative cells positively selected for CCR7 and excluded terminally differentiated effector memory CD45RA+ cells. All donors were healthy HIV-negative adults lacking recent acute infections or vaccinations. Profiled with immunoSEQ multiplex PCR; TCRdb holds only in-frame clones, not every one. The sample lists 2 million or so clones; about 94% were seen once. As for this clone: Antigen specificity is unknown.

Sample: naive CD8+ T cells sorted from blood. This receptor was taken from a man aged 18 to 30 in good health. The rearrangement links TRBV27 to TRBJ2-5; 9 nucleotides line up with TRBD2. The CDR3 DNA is TGTGCCAGCAGTTTAAAGTGGCGGGGGGGCCAGGAGACCCAGTACTTC. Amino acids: CASSLKWRGGQETQYF.